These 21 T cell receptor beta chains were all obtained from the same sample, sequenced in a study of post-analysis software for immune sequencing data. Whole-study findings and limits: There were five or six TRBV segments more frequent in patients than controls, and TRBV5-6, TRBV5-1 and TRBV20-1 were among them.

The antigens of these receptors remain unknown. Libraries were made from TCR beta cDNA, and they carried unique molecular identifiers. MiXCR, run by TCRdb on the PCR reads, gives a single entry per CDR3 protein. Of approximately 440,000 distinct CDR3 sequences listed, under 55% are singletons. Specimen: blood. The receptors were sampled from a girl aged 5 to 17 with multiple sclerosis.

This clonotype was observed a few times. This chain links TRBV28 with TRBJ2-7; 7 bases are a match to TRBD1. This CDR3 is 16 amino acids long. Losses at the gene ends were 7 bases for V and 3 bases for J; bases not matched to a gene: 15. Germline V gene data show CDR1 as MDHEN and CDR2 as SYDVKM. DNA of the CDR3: TGTGCCAGCACCGCCGTGTGGGCCAGGGGGAACTACGAGCAGTACTTC. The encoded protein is CASTAVWARGNYEQYF.

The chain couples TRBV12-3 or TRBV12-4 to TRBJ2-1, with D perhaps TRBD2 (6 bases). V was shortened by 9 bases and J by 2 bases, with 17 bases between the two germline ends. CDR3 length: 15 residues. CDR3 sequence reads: CASAPRDSPYNEQFF. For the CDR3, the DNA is TGTGCCAGTGCACCCCGGGACTCACCCTACAATGAGCAGTTCTTC.

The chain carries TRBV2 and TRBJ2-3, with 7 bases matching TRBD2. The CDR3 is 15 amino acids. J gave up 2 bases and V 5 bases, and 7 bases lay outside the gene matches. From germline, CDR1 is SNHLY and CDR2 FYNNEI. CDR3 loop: CASSSERDVTDTQYF. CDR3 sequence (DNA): TGTGCCAGCAGTTCGGAGCGGGACGTCACAGATACGCAGTATTTT.

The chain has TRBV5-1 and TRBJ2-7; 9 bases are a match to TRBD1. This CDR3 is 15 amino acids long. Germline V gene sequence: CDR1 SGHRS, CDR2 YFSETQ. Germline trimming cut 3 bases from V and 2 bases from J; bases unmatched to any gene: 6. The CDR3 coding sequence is TGCGCCAGCAGCTCGTGGGGACAGGGCCCCTACGAGCAGTACTTC. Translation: CASSSWGQGPYEQYF.

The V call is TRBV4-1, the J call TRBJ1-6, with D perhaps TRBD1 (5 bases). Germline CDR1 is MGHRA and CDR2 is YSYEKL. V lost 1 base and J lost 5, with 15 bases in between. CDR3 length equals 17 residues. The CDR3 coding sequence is TGCGCCAGCAGCCAAGGAGAGGGGCAGACAAATAATTCACCCCTCCACTTT. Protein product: CASSQGEGQTNNSPLHF.

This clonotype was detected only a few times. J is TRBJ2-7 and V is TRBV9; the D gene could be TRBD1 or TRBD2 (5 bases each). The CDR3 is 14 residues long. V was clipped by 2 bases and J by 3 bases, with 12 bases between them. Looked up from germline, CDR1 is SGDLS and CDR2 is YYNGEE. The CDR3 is CASSVGGVDYEQYF. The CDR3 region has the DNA TGTGCCAGCAGCGTTGGGGGAGTAGACTACGAGCAGTACTTC.

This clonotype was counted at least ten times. CDR3 DNA sequence: TGCGCCAGCAGCCAAGGGGGTTTGGGAGGTTCGGGCAATGAGCAGTTCTTC. It encodes CASSQGGLGGSGNEQFF. The chain combines TRBV4-1 with TRBJ2-1, with D possibly matching TRBD2 (6 bases). Germline V gives CDR1 MGHRA, CDR2 YSYEKL. V lost 1 base and J lost 6, with 19 bases in between. The CDR3 is 17 amino acids.

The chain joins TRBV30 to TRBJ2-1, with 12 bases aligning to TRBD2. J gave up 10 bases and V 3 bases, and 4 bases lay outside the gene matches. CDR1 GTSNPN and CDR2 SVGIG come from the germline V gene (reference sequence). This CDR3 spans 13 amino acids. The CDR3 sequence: CAWSIGTSGEQFF. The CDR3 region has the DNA TGTGCCTGGAGCATAGGGACTAGCGGGGAGCAGTTCTTC.

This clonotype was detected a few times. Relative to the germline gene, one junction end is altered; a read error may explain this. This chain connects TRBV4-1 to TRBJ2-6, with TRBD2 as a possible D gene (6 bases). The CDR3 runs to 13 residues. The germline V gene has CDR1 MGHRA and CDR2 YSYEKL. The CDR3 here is CASSQVGGNVLTF. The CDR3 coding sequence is TGCGCCAGCAGCCAAGTGGGGGGCAACGTCCTGACTTTC.

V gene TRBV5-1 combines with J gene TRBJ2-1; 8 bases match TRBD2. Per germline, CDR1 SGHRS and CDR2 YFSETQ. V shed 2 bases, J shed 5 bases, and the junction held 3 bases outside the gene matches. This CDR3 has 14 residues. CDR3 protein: CASSFAGGHNEQFF. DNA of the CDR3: TGCGCCAGCAGCTTCGCGGGAGGCCACAATGAGCAGTTCTTC.

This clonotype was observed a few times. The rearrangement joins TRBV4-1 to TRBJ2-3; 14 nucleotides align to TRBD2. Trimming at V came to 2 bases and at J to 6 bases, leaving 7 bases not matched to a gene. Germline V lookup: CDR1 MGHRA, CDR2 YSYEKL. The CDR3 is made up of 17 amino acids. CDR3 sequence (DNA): TGCGCCAGCAGCCAAACTCCGGGACTAGCGGGAGAGGATACGCAGTATTTT. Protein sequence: CASSQTPGLAGEDTQYF.

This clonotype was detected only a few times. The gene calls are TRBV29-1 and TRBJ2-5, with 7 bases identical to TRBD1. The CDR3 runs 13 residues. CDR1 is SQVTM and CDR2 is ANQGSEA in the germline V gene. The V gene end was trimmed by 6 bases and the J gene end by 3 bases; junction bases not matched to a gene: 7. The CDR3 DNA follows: TGCAGCGTGGGCCCCGACAGGGAAGAGACCCAGTACTTC. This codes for CSVGPDREETQYF.

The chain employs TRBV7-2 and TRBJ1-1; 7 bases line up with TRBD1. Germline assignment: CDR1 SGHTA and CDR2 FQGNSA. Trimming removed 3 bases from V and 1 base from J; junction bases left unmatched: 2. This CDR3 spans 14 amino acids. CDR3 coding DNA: TGTGCCAGCAGCTTTGACAGGGCGAACACTGAAGCTTTCTTT. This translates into CASSFDRANTEAFF.

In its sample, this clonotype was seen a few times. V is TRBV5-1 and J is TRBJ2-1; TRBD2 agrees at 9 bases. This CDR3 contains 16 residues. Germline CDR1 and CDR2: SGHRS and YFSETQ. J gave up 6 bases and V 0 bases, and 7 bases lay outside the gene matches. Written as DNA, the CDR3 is TGCGCCAGCAGCTTGGACAGCGGGAGGCTCGGCAATGAGCAGTTCTTC. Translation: CASSLDSGRLGNEQFF.

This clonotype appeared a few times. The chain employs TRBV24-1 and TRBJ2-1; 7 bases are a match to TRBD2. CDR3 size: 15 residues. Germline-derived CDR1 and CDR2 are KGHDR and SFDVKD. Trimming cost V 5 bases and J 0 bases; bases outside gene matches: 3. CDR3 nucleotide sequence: TGTGCCACCAGTGCCCCTAGCGGCTCCTACAATGAGCAGTTCTTC. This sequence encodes CATSAPSGSYNEQFF.

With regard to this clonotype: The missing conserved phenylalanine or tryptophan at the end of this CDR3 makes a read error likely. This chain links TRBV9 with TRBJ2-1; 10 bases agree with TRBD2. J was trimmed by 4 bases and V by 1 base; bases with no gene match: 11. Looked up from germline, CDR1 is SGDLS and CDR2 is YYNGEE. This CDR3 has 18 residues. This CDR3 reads CASSVRNSGRSTYNEQFV. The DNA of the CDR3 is TGTGCCAGCAGCGTAAGGAATAGCGGGAGGTCGACGTACAATGAGCAGTTCGTC.

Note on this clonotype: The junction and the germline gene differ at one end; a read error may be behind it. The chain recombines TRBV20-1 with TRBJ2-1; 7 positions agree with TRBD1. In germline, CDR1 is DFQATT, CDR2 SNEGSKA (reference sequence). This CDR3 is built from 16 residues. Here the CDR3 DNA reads TGCGGTGCTACTCGACAGGGAAGGGGTTCCTACAATGAGCAGTTCTTC. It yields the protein CGATRQGRGSYNEQFF.

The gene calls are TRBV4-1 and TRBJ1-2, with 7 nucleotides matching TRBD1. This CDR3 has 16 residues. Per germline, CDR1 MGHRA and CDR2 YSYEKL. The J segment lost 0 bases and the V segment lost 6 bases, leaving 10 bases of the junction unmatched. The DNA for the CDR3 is TGCGCCAGCAGTTCGATAGGGCAGGGGGCTAACTATGGCTACACCTTC. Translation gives CASSSIGQGANYGYTF.

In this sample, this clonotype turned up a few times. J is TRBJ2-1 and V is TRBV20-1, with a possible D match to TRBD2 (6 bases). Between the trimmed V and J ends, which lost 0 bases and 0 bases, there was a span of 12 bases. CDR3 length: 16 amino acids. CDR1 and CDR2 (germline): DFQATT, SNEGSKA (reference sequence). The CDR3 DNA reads TGCAGTGCTAGAGACCCTGGGGGGACCTCCTACAATGAGCAGTTCTTC. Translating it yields CSARDPGGTSYNEQFF.

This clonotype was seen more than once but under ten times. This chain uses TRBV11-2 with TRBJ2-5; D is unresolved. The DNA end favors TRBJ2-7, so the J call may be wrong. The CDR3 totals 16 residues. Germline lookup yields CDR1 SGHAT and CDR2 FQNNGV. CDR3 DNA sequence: TGTGCCAGCAGCTTAGGGGTCGGGTTCTCGGCCTACGAGCAGTACTTC. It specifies CASSLGVGFSAYEQYF.

The CDR3 loop reads CASSEVGRSYEQYF. The DNA for the CDR3 is TGTGCCAGCAGCGAAGTCGGGAGAAGCTACGAGCAGTACTTC. This chain connects TRBV7-2 to TRBJ2-5; D is possibly TRBD2 (6 bases). The J call is in doubt because the DNA end fits TRBJ2-7 better. Germline V gene lookup returns CDR1 SGHTA and CDR2 FQGNSA. The CDR3 loop spans 14 amino acids.